This T cell receptor (beta chain) is from a study of blood T cell repertoires in COVID-19. For the study at large: T cells, B-cell-depleted T cells, or PBMCs provided the cDNA or gDNA that served as material.

Losses at the gene ends were 2 bases for V and 5 bases for J; bases not matched to a gene: 3. In germline, CDR1 is KGHSH, CDR2 LQKENI. This CDR3 contains 14 residues. Original processing methods: Scientists estimated how many nucleated cells there were by amplifying reference gene primers. Clones were read by immunoSEQ multiplex PCR, and TCRdb kept only the in-frame ones, dropping some. The V and J calls and clone size were taken over from that table, and D and trimming were inferred from the DNA. Of 55,000 to 75,000 clones in the sample, over 85% are singletons; the top ten hold approximately 1.5%. Only a few counts were recorded for this clone.

The source of this sequence is a man aged 60-69 years with acute or convalescent COVID-19. The chain has TRBV18 and TRBJ1-5; 7 bases line up with TRBD1. The material sequenced was peripheral blood. CDR3: CASSPEGAHQPQHF. The CDR3 DNA reads TGTGCCAGCTCACCAGAGGGGGCCCATCAGCCCCAGCATTTT.